A selection of T cell receptor beta chains follows, all from one sample in a study of T cell changes during pregnancy in multiple sclerosis. Generated by immunoSEQ multiplex PCR, the TCRdb table keeps only in-frame clones and is missing some. The data hold about 55,000 clones, with just under 90% observed a single time. Source: CD4+ T cells from peripheral blood mononuclear cells, taken in the first trimester of pregnancy. All receptors derive from a female donor with multiple sclerosis, enrolled in a pregnancy study. Each CDR3 is given with its conserved first and last residue. Fields, in order: V gene, J gene, clone size, D gene, CDR3 protein, CDR3 DNA. A D gene is named only where the DNA matches it firmly. The size field is filled for only some rows; it gives once, few, many or a size class.

TRBV16	TRBJ2-1	.	TRBD2	CASSQRTSGSSYNEQFF	TGTGCCAGCAGCCAACGGACTAGCGGGAGCTCCTACAATGAGCAGTTCTTC
TRBV29-1	TRBJ1-5	few	TRBD1	CSVAGQGDSNQPQHF	TGCAGCGTCGCCGGACAGGGGGATAGCAATCAGCCCCAGCATTTT
TRBV11-2	TRBJ1-2	.	TRBD1	CASSSGQGGYTF	TGTGCCAGCTCGTCGGGACAGGGTGGCTACACCTTC
TRBV4-3	TRBJ1-1	.	.	CASSQDGGVAEAFF	TGCGCCAGCAGCCAAGACGGCGGGGTTGCTGAAGCTTTCTTT
TRBV6-5	TRBJ2-7	.	TRBD1	CASRDDGTGSYEQYF	TGTGCCAGCAGGGACGATGGGACAGGTTCCTACGAGCAGTACTTC
TRBV9	TRBJ2-5	.	TRBD1	CASSVAPDRGRETQYF	TGTGCCAGCAGCGTAGCCCCAGACAGGGGACGAGAGACCCAGTACTTC
TRBV10-1	TRBJ2-5	.	TRBD2	CARSRLAGASYQETQYF	TGCGCCAGGTCTCGACTAGCGGGGGCGTCCTACCAAGAGACCCAGTACTTC
TRBV27	TRBJ1-6	.	.	CASSLSRVNSPLHF	TGTGCCAGCAGTTTATCCAGGGTTAATTCACCCCTCCACTTT
TRBV28	TRBJ2-1	.	.	CASNWGERKFF	TGTGCCAGCAACTGGGGGGAGAGAAAGTTCTTC
TRBV9	TRBJ1-4	.	TRBD1	CASSKTARQGWNEKLFF	TGTGCCAGCAGTAAAACAGCTCGACAGGGTTGGAATGAAAAACTGTTTTTT
TRBV28	TRBJ1-2	.	TRBD1	CASSFAGGYYGYTF	TGTGCCAGCAGTTTTGCAGGGGGATACTATGGCTACACCTTC
TRBV14	TRBJ2-5	few	TRBD1	CASSQTGVRETQYF	TGTGCCAGCAGCCAAACAGGGGTCAGGGAGACCCAGTACTTC
TRBV5-1	TRBJ1-1	.	.	CASSLVAGSLNTEAFF	TGCGCCAGCAGCTTGGTGGCGGGGTCCCTGAACACTGAAGCTTTCTTT
TRBV7-2	TRBJ1-3	.	TRBD1	CASSLQTGGGNTIYF	TGTGCCAGCAGCTTACAGACAGGGGGTGGAAACACCATATATTTT
TRBV7-3	TRBJ2-1	.	TRBD2	CASSPSPTSGRGNEQFF	TGTGCCAGCAGCCCTAGCCCTACTAGCGGGAGAGGCAATGAGCAGTTCTTC
TRBV4-3	TRBJ1-2	.	TRBD1	CASSQVGGGQGLNYGYTF	TGCGCCAGCAGCCAAGTGGGCGGGGGACAGGGTTTAAACTATGGCTACACCTTC
TRBV18	TRBJ1-1	.	.	CASSPSTGGTEAFF	TGTGCCAGCTCACCTTCGACAGGAGGCACTGAAGCTTTCTTT
TRBV7-9	TRBJ2-5	.	TRBD2	CASSLNSGGRQETQYF	TGTGCCAGCAGCTTAAACAGCGGGGGGAGGCAAGAGACCCAGTACTTC
TRBV7-2	TRBJ1-1	.	.	CASSAPIQGMNTEAFF	TGTGCCAGCAGCGCCCCGATCCAGGGGATGAACACTGAAGCTTTCTTT
TRBV6-1	TRBJ1-5	.	.	CASSEGLSRFGQPQHF	TGTGCCAGCAGTGAAGGGTTATCGAGGTTTGGTCAGCCCCAGCATTTT
TRBV18	TRBJ1-2	once	.	CASSPPDGGSRGYTF	TGTGCCAGCTCACCACCTGATGGGGGGTCGCGCGGCTACACCTTC
TRBV5-5	TRBJ1-6	.	.	CASSRLGVSGHNSPLHF	TGTGCCAGCAGCCGGTTGGGAGTTTCCGGACATAATTCACCCCTCCACTTT
TRBV6-1	TRBJ2-1	.	TRBD2	CASSEMGTSGYNEQFF	TGTGCCAGCAGTGAAATGGGGACTAGCGGTTACAATGAGCAGTTCTTC
TRBV5-1	TRBJ2-3	.	TRBD2	CASSLEPAGGRPGTDTQYF	TGCGCCAGCAGCTTGGAACCAGCGGGGGGGCGCCCTGGCACAGATACGCAGTATTTT
TRBV18	TRBJ2-5	.	.	CASSGGKETQYF	TGTGCCAGCTCTGGCGGAAAAGAGACCCAGTACTTC
TRBV11-2	TRBJ1-3	once	TRBD1	CASRRTGGISGNTIYF	TGTGCCAGCAGACGCACAGGGGGAATCTCTGGAAACACCATATATTTT
TRBV18	TRBJ2-7	.	.	CASSNFGQDEQYF	TGTGCCAGCTCCAATTTCGGCCAGGACGAGCAGTACTTC
TRBV9	TRBJ2-1	.	.	CASSVQGGSNSGEQFF	TGTGCCAGCAGCGTTCAGGGTGGTTCCAATTCAGGAGAGCAGTTCTTC
TRBV4-3	TRBJ2-7	.	TRBD1	CASSQEGQGTDEQYF	TGCGCCAGCAGCCAAGAGGGACAGGGAACGGACGAGCAGTACTTC
TRBV4-1	TRBJ2-7	.	.	CASSQEDLGRYEQYF	TGCGCCAGCAGCCAAGAAGATCTTGGGCGTTACGAGCAGTACTTC
TRBV5-1	TRBJ1-2	.	.	CASSLFQNYGYTF	TGCGCCAGCAGCTTGTTTCAAAACTATGGCTACACCTTC
TRBV11-3	TRBJ1-2	few	TRBD1	CASSAQKTGGDYGYTF	TGTGCCAGCAGCGCCCAGAAGACAGGGGGCGACTATGGCTACACCTTC
TRBV4-2	TRBJ1-2	.	.	CASSRSQGAPLDYGYTF	TGTGCCAGCAGCCGGTCACAGGGCGCCCCCCTTGACTATGGCTACACCTTC
TRBV11-3	TRBJ1-1	.	.	CASSLDQNSRAFF	TGTGCCAGCAGCTTAGATCAAAACAGCAGGGCTTTCTTT
TRBV7-9	TRBJ2-5	.	TRBD2	CASSLDAQRGWETQYF	TGTGCCAGCAGCTTAGATGCCCAGCGGGGGTGGGAGACCCAGTACTTC
TRBV2	TRBJ2-3	.	TRBD2	CASSVGGGARDTQYF	TGTGCCAGCAGTGTCGGCGGGGGGGCCCGGGATACGCAGTATTTT
TRBV7-3	TRBJ1-1	.	.	CASSLGGETEAFF	TGTGCCAGCAGCTTAGGAGGAGAAACTGAAGCTTTCTTT
TRBV5-4	TRBJ2-7	.	.	CASSDPSGSYEQYF	TGTGCCAGCAGCGACCCGTCGGGGTCCTACGAGCAGTACTTC
TRBV7-6	TRBJ2-2	.	.	CASSSYQGLANTGELFF	TGTGCCAGCAGCTCATACCAGGGGTTGGCGAACACCGGGGAGCTGTTTTTT
TRBV19	TRBJ2-1	once	.	CASSTDSHNEQFF	TGTGCCAGTAGTACCGACAGCCACAATGAGCAGTTCTTC
TRBV19	TRBJ2-1	.	.	CASSIGVASIVNEQFF	TGTGCCAGTAGTATAGGGGTTGCTAGCATTGTCAATGAGCAGTTCTTC
TRBV18	TRBJ2-1	.	TRBD2	CASSPFSSGYNEQFF	TGTGCCAGCTCACCTTTTTCTAGCGGCTACAATGAGCAGTTCTTC
TRBV2	TRBJ1-1	.	.	CASSENFMNTEAFF	TGTGCCAGCAGTGAAAATTTCATGAACACTGAAGCTTTCTTT
TRBV6-1	TRBJ1-5	.	TRBD1	CASIEQGSNQPQHF	TGTGCCAGCATCGAACAGGGGAGCAATCAGCCCCAGCATTTT
TRBV5-1	TRBJ2-7	.	TRBD1	CASSLGQGASYEQYF	TGCGCCAGCAGCTTAGGACAGGGGGCTTCCTACGAGCAGTACTTC
TRBV5-5	TRBJ1-1	.	TRBD1	CASTPLGTANTEAFF	TGTGCCAGCACCCCGTTGGGGACAGCTAACACTGAAGCTTTCTTT
TRBV9	TRBJ2-7	.	.	CASSVVREGGEQYF	TGTGCCAGCAGCGTAGTTAGGGAAGGGGGTGAGCAGTACTTC
TRBV7-9	TRBJ2-3	.	.	CASSLVAGSTDTQYF	TGTGCCAGCAGCTTGGTGGCAGGCAGCACAGATACGCAGTATTTT
TRBV19	TRBJ2-7	.	TRBD1	CASSIQQGAYEQYF	TGTGCCAGTAGTATACAGCAGGGGGCCTACGAGCAGTACTTC
TRBV27	TRBJ1-3	.	.	CASSSWGVGNTIYF	TGTGCCAGCAGTTCATGGGGGGTTGGAAACACCATATATTTT
TRBV20-1	TRBJ1-4	.	TRBD1	CSARGQGGLFF	TGCAGTGCTCGCGGACAGGGTGGACTGTTTTTT
TRBV7-6	TRBJ1-1	.	.	CASSLTGNTEAFF	TGTGCCAGCAGCCTTACAGGGAACACTGAAGCTTTCTTT
TRBV2	TRBJ2-7	.	TRBD2	CASKPGTSGSYEQYF	TGTGCCAGCAAACCCGGGACTAGCGGCTCCTACGAGCAGTACTTC
TRBV4-1	TRBJ1-2	.	.	CASSLAGRGSILSVSNYGYTF	TGCGCCAGCAGCCTCGCGGGCAGGGGATCGATCCTAAGCGTGTCTAACTATGGCTACACCTTC
TRBV7-3	TRBJ2-5	.	.	CASSRRAGRKETQYF	TGTGCCAGCAGCCGTCGGGCGGGAAGGAAAGAGACCCAGTACTTC
TRBV29-1	TRBJ1-1	.	.	CSVVRGNTEAFF	TGCAGCGTTGTTAGGGGGAACACTGAAGCTTTCTTT
TRBV6-1	TRBJ2-7	.	TRBD1	CASSGTGGVSYEQYF	TGTGCCAGCAGTGGGACAGGGGGAGTTTCCTACGAGCAGTACTTC